Listed below are T cell receptor beta chains from one sample, sequenced in a study of T cells after posttransplantation cyclophosphamide. Libraries were prepared by immunoSEQ multiplex PCR; TCRdb keeps only in-frame clonotypes and omits some of them. The sample includes some 6,200 clones, approximately 92% of them seen just once. This material consisted of CD8+ T cells sorted from blood, taken after allogeneic stem cell transplant with posttransplant cyclophosphamide. These receptors came from a male patient between 55 and 70 years old who received an allogeneic stem cell transplant from a related donor and was CMV-positive. The T cells may partly be graft donor cells. The CDR3 runs from the conserved cysteine through the conserved F or W. Fields, in order: J gene, V gene, clone size, D gene, CDR3 DNA, CDR3 protein. The D gene is left open where the match is weak. Clone sizes are given selectively: once, few, many, or a class where the clone is expanded.

j_call: TRBJ1-2; v_call: TRBV4-2; clone_size: -; d_call: -; cdr3_nt: TGTGCCAGCAGCCAAGCGGGGGGACTCACTAACTATGGCTACACCTTC; cdr3_aa: CASSQAGGLTNYGYTF
j_call: TRBJ1-1; v_call: TRBV27; clone_size: -; d_call: -; cdr3_nt: TGTGCCAGCAGTTCCAGGGGCCCTGGCACTGAAGCTTTCTTT; cdr3_aa: CASSSRGPGTEAFF
j_call: TRBJ2-5; v_call: TRBV7-9; clone_size: -; d_call: -; cdr3_nt: TGTGCCACCAGGGACATCCAAGAGACCCAGTACTTC; cdr3_aa: CATRDIQETQYF
j_call: TRBJ1-2; v_call: TRBV13; clone_size: -; d_call: -; cdr3_nt: TGTGCCACCGTTGAATCGGGTGGCCTGAGAGGCTACACCTTC; cdr3_aa: CATVESGGLRGYTF
j_call: TRBJ2-7; v_call: TRBV7-2; clone_size: -; d_call: -; cdr3_nt: TGTGCCAGCAGCTTGCACGGAGGGGGGGCCGAAAAATCGTACGAGCAGTACTTC; cdr3_aa: CASSLHGGGAEKSYEQYF
j_call: TRBJ2-3; v_call: TRBV9; clone_size: -; d_call: TRBD2; cdr3_nt: TGTGCCAGCAGCGTAGACGGGAGGGTTGGCGCAGATACGCAGTATTTT; cdr3_aa: CASSVDGRVGADTQYF
j_call: TRBJ1-1; v_call: TRBV7-9; clone_size: -; d_call: -; cdr3_nt: TGTGCCAGCAGCTTGCCGGGGGACACTGAAGCTTTCTTT; cdr3_aa: CASSLPGDTEAFF
j_call: TRBJ1-6; v_call: TRBV7-8; clone_size: -; d_call: -; cdr3_nt: TGTGCCAGCAGCTTAGCGGGGCCGGCCAATTCACCCCTCCACTTT; cdr3_aa: CASSLAGPANSPLHF
j_call: TRBJ2-1; v_call: TRBV7-3; clone_size: -; d_call: -; cdr3_nt: TGTGCCAGCAGCCCCCCAGGGTCCAATGAGCAGTTCTTC; cdr3_aa: CASSPPGSNEQFF
j_call: TRBJ1-1; v_call: TRBV5-4; clone_size: once; d_call: -; cdr3_nt: TGTGCCAGCAGCCAGGACAAGTCCCCTCTTGAAGCTTTCTTT; cdr3_aa: CASSQDKSPLEAFF
j_call: TRBJ1-3; v_call: TRBV19; clone_size: -; d_call: -; cdr3_nt: TGTGCCAGTACTACCCTGGAGCTGTCCTCTGGAAACACCATATATTTT; cdr3_aa: CASTTLELSSGNTIYF
j_call: TRBJ1-5; v_call: TRBV4-1; clone_size: -; d_call: TRBD1; cdr3_nt: TGCGCCAGCAGCCAGGGACAGGGGGGCAATCAGCCCCAGCATTTT; cdr3_aa: CASSQGQGGNQPQHF
j_call: TRBJ2-1; v_call: TRBV27; clone_size: -; d_call: TRBD2; cdr3_nt: TGTGCCAGCAGTTCCCCCGGGACTAGCGGCCTCAATGAGCAGTTCTTC; cdr3_aa: CASSSPGTSGLNEQFF
j_call: TRBJ1-2; v_call: TRBV6-5; clone_size: -; d_call: TRBD1; cdr3_nt: TGTGCCAGCAGTTACACAGGGGGAGATGGCTACACCTTC; cdr3_aa: CASSYTGGDGYTF
j_call: TRBJ2-7; v_call: TRBV19; clone_size: -; d_call: TRBD1; cdr3_nt: TGTGCCAGTAGTATAGGGGGCCAACAGGGGGCTCGCTACGAGCAGTACTTC; cdr3_aa: CASSIGGQQGARYEQYF
j_call: TRBJ2-7; v_call: TRBV19; clone_size: -; d_call: -; cdr3_nt: TGTGCCAGTAGTATAGGAGGACAGGAGCAGTACTTC; cdr3_aa: CASSIGGQEQYF
j_call: TRBJ1-6; v_call: TRBV13; clone_size: -; d_call: TRBD1; cdr3_nt: TGTGCCAGCAGCCTAACAGGGGGAGGGAAAAATTCACCCCTCCACTTT; cdr3_aa: CASSLTGGGKNSPLHF
j_call: TRBJ1-6; v_call: TRBV6-5; clone_size: -; d_call: -; cdr3_nt: TGTGCCAGCAAGGAGAGCTCCTATAATTCACCCCTCCACTTT; cdr3_aa: CASKESSYNSPLHF
j_call: TRBJ2-1; v_call: TRBV11-1; clone_size: -; d_call: TRBD1; cdr3_nt: TGTGCCAGCAGCTTAGCGTCGCAGGGGGTAGATGAGCAGTTCTTC; cdr3_aa: CASSLASQGVDEQFF
j_call: TRBJ2-5; v_call: TRBV11-2; clone_size: few; d_call: TRBD2; cdr3_nt: TGTGCCAGCAGCTCTGGTTCGGGGGGGCTTGAGACCCAGTACTTC; cdr3_aa: CASSSGSGGLETQYF
j_call: TRBJ1-5; v_call: TRBV5-4; clone_size: few; d_call: TRBD1; cdr3_nt: TGTGCCAGCAGCTACGACTACACCGGGACAGAGCTTTATAGCAATCAGCCCCAGCATTTT; cdr3_aa: CASSYDYTGTELYSNQPQHF
j_call: TRBJ2-1; v_call: TRBV9; clone_size: -; d_call: TRBD2; cdr3_nt: TGTGCCAGCAGCGCCGCGATGCGGGGGGTGGACAATGAGCAGTTCTTC; cdr3_aa: CASSAAMRGVDNEQFF
j_call: TRBJ2-5; v_call: TRBV28; clone_size: -; d_call: TRBD2; cdr3_nt: TGTGCCAGCGTCGAGCGGGTGACTAGCGCCTCGGAGACCCAGTACTTC; cdr3_aa: CASVERVTSASETQYF
j_call: TRBJ1-4; v_call: TRBV19; clone_size: -; d_call: -; cdr3_nt: TGTGCCAGTAGTATAGTTTCCAGGGGAGAAAAACTGTTTTTT; cdr3_aa: CASSIVSRGEKLFF
j_call: TRBJ2-7; v_call: TRBV11-3; clone_size: once; d_call: -; cdr3_nt: TGTGCCAGCAGCTTACAGGGTTCCTCCTACGAGCAGTACTTC; cdr3_aa: CASSLQGSSYEQYF
j_call: TRBJ1-3; v_call: TRBV19; clone_size: -; d_call: -; cdr3_nt: TGTGCCAGTAGTATAGGACAGGCTTCTGGAAACACCATATATTTT; cdr3_aa: CASSIGQASGNTIYF
j_call: TRBJ1-5; v_call: TRBV15; clone_size: -; d_call: -; cdr3_nt: TGTGCCACCAGCAGTATCAGGGGTCCCAATCAGCCCCAGCATTTT; cdr3_aa: CATSSIRGPNQPQHF
j_call: TRBJ2-1; v_call: TRBV11-2; clone_size: -; d_call: -; cdr3_nt: TGTGCCAGCAGCCCGGTTAACGCCTACAATGAGCAGTTCTTC; cdr3_aa: CASSPVNAYNEQFF